This TCR beta chain was profiled in a study of T-cell memory formation after mild COVID-19. Whole-study context: Most TCR clusters belonged to a single donor. Broader study findings: CD4/CD8 balance characterized clones contracting day 15 to 85, and CD4+ skew characterized later expanders. Clones from the second wave (peaking day 37) had unconfirmed SARS-CoV-2 specificity. CD4+ clones that contracted lay mainly in CM and EM; CD8+ ones lay in EMRA.

This clonotype was detected only a few times. Its matching antigen is unknown. The CDR3 has 15 amino acids. CDR1 is LNHNV, CDR2 YYDKDF, per germline (reference sequence). With V trimmed by 3 bases and J by 6 bases, 8 bases remained unmatched. MiXCR was run by TCRdb on the 5' RACE reads, yielding one entry per CDR3 protein. Counted here are about 560,000 distinct CDR3 sequences, around a sixth occurring once; the ten biggest clones make up roughly 7.7%. The gene calls are TRBV15 and TRBJ2-1, with 7 bases matching TRBD2. This TCR was recovered from an adult woman who had mild COVID-19 (a few samples of this study predate the infection). Cell type and time point are not known. The sequenced sample was PBMCs or a T cell subset sorted from them (not recorded which). The CDR3 bases are TGTGCCACCAGCAGTGGGACTACTCACGGCAATGAGCAGTTCTTC. The encoded protein is CATSSGTTHGNEQFF.